Shown below are 17 T cell receptor beta chains from a single sample sequenced in a study of glioma-infiltrating T cells. Using RNA template, CDR3s of TCR alpha and beta were amplified with iRepertoire arm-PCR. Via MiXCR, TCRdb re-called the multiplex PCR reads, giving one row per CDR3 protein. The data hold about 140,000 distinct CDR3 sequences, with 35% to 50% observed a single time. Material for sequencing was glioma tissue, nonneoplastic brain tissue, or PBMCs (not recorded which). These receptors originate from a human donor with low-grade glioma or glioblastoma, undergoing nonglioma brain surgery, or in good health (not recorded which).

This chain joins TRBV12-3 or TRBV12-4 and TRBJ2-7, with D perhaps matching TRBD1 (6 bases). The CDR3 covers 13 residues. Trimming pared 7 bases from V and 1 base from J, leaving 11 bases between. CDR3 DNA sequence: TGTGCCAGCAATAACCAGGGGTCCTACGAGCAGTACTTC. Its protein is CASNNQGSYEQYF.

This clonotype was seen only a few times. Here the CDR3 reads CATSRGSGQSYEQYF. The CDR3 region has the DNA TGTGCCACCAGCAGAGGATCGGGACAGTCCTACGAGCAGTACTTC. The chain is built from TRBV15 and TRBJ2-7; 7 nucleotides line up with TRBD1. Germline V lookup: CDR1 LNHNV, CDR2 YYDKDF (reference sequence). CDR3 length equals 15 residues. The J segment lost 1 base and the V segment lost 1 base, leaving 4 bases of the junction unmatched.

This clonotype was seen a handful of times. The CDR3 nucleotides read TGCAGTGCGGGGACGGAGAAAGCTTTCTTT. Translation gives CSAGTEKAFF. The J gene is TRBJ1-1, the V gene TRBV20-1, with D maybe TRBD1 (5 bases). Germline lookup yields CDR1 DFQATT and CDR2 SNEGSKA (reference sequence). This CDR3 spans 10 amino acids. Trimming left V 6 bases short and J 9 bases short, with 11 bases between.

The chain has TRBV12-3 or TRBV12-4 and TRBJ2-1; D uncertain. With 5 bases removed from V and 5 bases from J, the gap between germline ends came to 7 bases. The CDR3 contains 12 residues. Written as DNA, the CDR3 is TGTGCCAGCAGTCAATGGAACAATGAGCAGTTCTTC. This translates into CASSQWNNEQFF.

The chain combines TRBV24-1 with TRBJ2-3; TRBD2 aligns across 13 bases. This CDR3 has 16 residues. Losses at the gene ends were 3 bases for V and 6 bases for J; bases not matched to a gene: 5. CDR1 and CDR2 (germline): KGHDR, SFDVKD. The CDR3, as DNA: TGTGCCACCAGTGATCCTGGGACTAGCGGGGCCGATACGCAGTATTTT. Amino acid sequence: CATSDPGTSGADTQYF.

This clonotype occurred a few times. The V call is TRBV10-3, the J call TRBJ2-1; unclear D gene. The CDR3 covers 12 residues. V shed 10 bases and J shed 5 bases, with 12 bases lying between them. In germline, CDR1 is ENHRY, CDR2 SYGVKD. Here the CDR3 DNA reads TGTGCCAGACCGTGGCCCGACAATGAGCAGTTCTTC. It is translated as CARPWPDNEQFF.

A few counts support this clonotype. This sequence joins TRBV6-5 and TRBJ2-7; 11 bases match TRBD2. The germline gives CDR1 MNHEY, CDR2 SVGAGI. V was pared by 6 bases and J by 2 bases, with 6 bases of the junction left unmatched. The CDR3 sequence is 15 residues long. CDR3 in DNA: TGTGCCAGCAGGTACACTAGCGGGAGAACCTACGAGCAGTACTTC. It codes for CASRYTSGRTYEQYF.

V usage is TRBV7-9 and J usage is TRBJ2-2; possibly TRBD1 for D (6 bases). Per the germline V gene, CDR1 is SEHNR and CDR2 is FQNEAQ (reference sequence). Trimming took 3 bases from V and 1 from J, leaving 9 bases between them. The CDR3 has 15 amino acids. CDR3 loop: CASSFTGQNTGELFF. The DNA of the CDR3 is TGTGCCAGCAGCTTTACGGGACAGAACACCGGGGAGCTGTTTTTT.

The chain is built from TRBV4-1 and TRBJ1-3; TRBD1 agrees at 7 bases. Trimming at V came to 3 bases and at J to 3 bases, leaving 2 bases not matched to a gene. The V gene's germline CDR1 is MGHRA and CDR2 YSYEKL. The CDR3 extends over 14 amino acids. CDR3 in amino acids: CASSHDRDGNTIYF. In nucleotides, the CDR3 is TGCGCCAGCAGCCACGACAGGGATGGAAACACCATATATTTT.

The chain joins TRBV6-5 to TRBJ1-6, with D possibly being TRBD1 (5 bases). V was clipped by 4 bases and J by 2 bases, with 15 bases between them. The CDR3 is 17 amino acids. Germline V lookup: CDR1 MNHEY, CDR2 SVGAGI. CDR3: CASSSRRDPPYNSPLHF. The CDR3 nucleotides are TGTGCCAGCAGTTCCCGCAGGGACCCCCCCTATAATTCACCCCTCCACTTT.

The V and J genes are TRBV20-1 and TRBJ2-3; D call uncertain. This CDR3 contains 15 residues. The V and J ends lost 0 bases and 1 base respectively, with 11 bases between them. Germline loops: CDR1 DFQATT, CDR2 SNEGSKA (reference sequence). The CDR3 sequence is CSARDSHRGTDTQYF. CDR3 nucleotides: TGCAGTGCTAGAGATAGCCATCGGGGCACAGATACGCAGTATTTT.

This CDR3 reads CASTEWRIGGTEAFF. The CDR3 bases are TGTGCCAGCACTGAGTGGCGCATCGGGGGCACTGAAGCTTTCTTT. The rearrangement joins TRBV6-1 to TRBJ1-1; D might be TRBD1 (5 bases). CDR3 length: 15 residues. Trimming cost V 7 bases and J 4 bases, with 19 bases left between them. Per germline, CDR1 MNHNS and CDR2 SASEGT.

This clonotype was counted only a few times. The genes are TRBV27 and TRBJ2-7; D may correspond to TRBD1 or TRBD2 (5 bases each). Germline CDR1 MNHEY, CDR2 SMNVEV (reference sequence). V lost 3 bases and J lost 6, with 6 bases in between. This CDR3 has 11 residues. CDR3 DNA sequence: TGTGCCAGCAGTTTGGGACCCGAGCAGTACTTC. It translates to CASSLGPEQYF.

In its sample, this clonotype was seen a few times. The chain is built from TRBV4-2 and TRBJ2-5; D perhaps matches TRBD2 (6 bases). The CDR3 is made up of 16 amino acids. In germline, CDR1 is LGHNA, CDR2 YNFKEQ. Deletions cut 0 bases from V and 2 bases from J, with 13 bases between. CDR3 loop: CASSQDGGAVQETQYF. For the CDR3, the DNA is TGTGCCAGCAGCCAAGATGGCGGGGCAGTACAAGAGACCCAGTACTTC.

V is TRBV20-1 and J is TRBJ2-2; the D gene is possibly TRBD1 (5 bases). The CDR3 extends over 14 amino acids. Germline V lookup: CDR1 DFQATT, CDR2 SNEGSKA (reference sequence). With 5 bases removed from V and 5 bases from J, the gap between germline ends came to 15 bases. Here the CDR3 reads CSASTASGTGELFF. The CDR3 bases are TGCAGTGCTTCGACTGCCTCAGGGACCGGGGAGCTGTTTTTT.

The chain has TRBV12-3 or TRBV12-4 and TRBJ1-6; D remains ambiguous. V gave up 1 base and J gave up 7 bases, with 14 bases separating them. CDR3 size: 16 residues. CDR3 amino acids: CASSLGGPSTNSPLHF. CDR3 nucleotide sequence: TGTGCCAGCAGTTTAGGGGGTCCGTCGACCAATTCACCCCTCCACTTT.

This clonotype was seen a handful of times. The CDR3 DNA sequence: TGCAGTCCGTCGGGGGGGGATGATACGCAGTATTTT. Translation: CSPSGGDDTQYF. The chain couples TRBV20-1 to TRBJ2-3, with 8 bases identical to TRBD2. CDR1 and CDR2 (germline): DFQATT, SNEGSKA (reference sequence). This CDR3 spans 12 amino acids. The V and J ends lost 8 bases and 6 bases, in that order; junction bases with no gene match: 7.